The sequence of this T cell receptor (beta chain) was determined in a study of T-cell memory formation after mild COVID-19. At the level of the study: TCR clusters largely stayed donor specific.

5'RACE with constant-segment primers built TCRalpha and TCRbeta cDNA libraries with UMIs. TCRdb recomputed calls from the 5' RACE reads with MiXCR, one row per CDR3 protein. The table lists about 110,000 distinct CDR3 sequences, roughly a sixth of them singletons. V lost 6 bases and J 7 bases, leaving 16 bases between the germline ends. This CDR3 comprises 14 residues. CDR1 is KGHSH and CDR2 is LQKENI in the germline V gene. The chain has TRBV18 and TRBJ2-4; D is tentatively TRBD1 or TRBD2 (6 bases each). The sequencing input was PBMCs or a T cell subset sorted from them (not recorded which). The TCR was taken from a man aged 18-30 years who had mild COVID-19 (a few samples of this study predate the infection). Cell type and time point are not known. CDR3: CASSSDQGRNIQYF. CDR3 sequence (DNA): TGTGCCAGCTCTTCGGACCAGGGGAGGAACATTCAGTACTTC.